These T cell receptor beta chains were read from a single sample in a study of OX40 agonist ivuxolimab in advanced cancers. Here immunoSEQ multiplex PCR was the method, and the copy in TCRdb shows in-frame clones only, minus some. The sample records over 55,000 clones, roughly nine tenths being singletons. Here the sequenced sample was CD4+ or CD8+ T cells sorted from blood, taken in a trial of the OX40 agonist ivuxolimab. The receptors come from an adult with an advanced solid tumor such as melanoma, head and neck, liver or kidney cancer. Both conserved end residues are part of each CDR3. Fields, in order: V gene, clone size, D gene, J gene, CDR3 protein, CDR3 DNA. The D gene is left open where the match is weak. Not every row has a clone size; where given, it reads once, few, many or a size class.

TRBV6-6,-,TRBD1,TRBJ1-2,CASNSRGRGGYTF,TGTGCCAGCAACTCTAGGGGGCGGGGTGGCTACACCTTC
TRBV19,-,-,TRBJ2-7,CASSIFWGRSYEQYF,TGTGCCAGTAGTATCTTTTGGGGACGGTCCTACGAGCAGTACTTC
TRBV19,once,-,TRBJ1-3,CASSTRQTSGNTIYF,TGTGCCAGTAGTACCCGACAGACATCTGGAAACACCATATATTTT
TRBV9,few,-,TRBJ2-3,CASSVSSADTQYF,TGTGCCAGCAGCGTGTCCAGTGCAGATACGCAGTATTTT
TRBV15,-,TRBD1,TRBJ2-3,CATSRGTVSTDTQYF,TGTGCCACCAGCAGGGGGACAGTTAGCACAGATACGCAGTATTTT
TRBV18,-,-,TRBJ2-3,CASSPAYRNTDTQYF,TGTGCCAGCTCACCAGCCTACAGGAACACAGATACGCAGTATTTT
TRBV6-5,-,-,TRBJ1-2,CASKLLSMNYGYTF,TGTGCCAGCAAGTTACTCTCTATGAACTATGGCTACACCTTC
TRBV2,-,TRBD1,TRBJ2-2,CASSGRGQGHTGELFF,TGTGCCAGCAGTGGACGGGGACAGGGTCACACCGGGGAGCTGTTTTTT
TRBV6-1,-,TRBD1,TRBJ2-7,CASSQRTGREQYF,TGTGCCAGCAGCCAGAGGACAGGGCGGGAGCAGTACTTC
TRBV7-8,-,-,TRBJ1-2,CASSAQHGNYTF,TGTGCCAGCAGCGCCCAACATGGTAACTACACCTTC
TRBV5-6,-,-,TRBJ1-4,CASSWTNDEKLFF,TGTGCCAGCAGCTGGACTAACGATGAAAAACTGTTTTTT
TRBV6-5,-,TRBD1,TRBJ1-2,CASTGQANYGYTF,TGTGCCAGCACGGGACAGGCGAACTATGGCTACACCTTC
TRBV5-6,once,-,TRBJ2-5,CASSLQGLDQETQYF,TGTGCCAGCAGCTTACAGGGCCTTGACCAAGAGACCCAGTACTTC
TRBV5-1,-,-,TRBJ2-6,CASSLDGAHSGANVLTF,TGCGCCAGCAGCTTGGACGGAGCCCACTCTGGGGCCAACGTCCTGACTTTC
TRBV5-1,-,-,TRBJ2-4,CASSPTGGPADAAKNIQYF,TGCGCCAGCAGTCCCACCGGGGGCCCCGCCGACGCGGCCAAAAACATTCAGTACTTC
TRBV19,-,TRBD1,TRBJ1-5,CASSGQANQPQHF,TGTGCCAGTAGTGGACAGGCCAATCAGCCCCAGCATTTT
TRBV6-5,-,-,TRBJ1-2,CASSRNTGTGGYTF,TGTGCCAGCAGTCGCAATACAGGGACGGGCGGCTACACCTTC
TRBV7-2,-,TRBD2,TRBJ2-5,CASSLVGSGGQETQYF,TGTGCCAGCAGCTTAGTAGGTAGCGGGGGACAAGAGACCCAGTACTTC
TRBV27,-,-,TRBJ1-6,CASRPDGTLLSSPLHF,TGTGCCAGCAGACCGGACGGGACCCTCCTATCCTCCCCCCTCCACTTT
TRBV30,-,-,TRBJ1-5,CAWSVGDSSNQPQHF,TGTGCCTGGAGTGTAGGTGACAGCTCAAATCAGCCCCAGCATTTT
TRBV5-1,-,TRBD2,TRBJ2-2,CASSIVGTSDFGELFF,TGCGCCAGCAGTATAGTTGGGACTAGCGATTTCGGGGAGCTGTTTTTT
TRBV5-1,-,TRBD1,TRBJ2-2,CASSLGQGTGELFF,TGCGCCAGCAGCTTGGGACAGGGGACCGGGGAGCTGTTTTTT
TRBV6-6,once,TRBD1,TRBJ1-1,CASSSIGTENTEAFF,TGTGCCAGCAGTTCTATAGGGACAGAAAACACTGAAGCTTTCTTT
TRBV2,-,-,TRBJ2-5,CASSHEGNQETQYF,TGTGCCAGCAGTCATGAGGGGAACCAAGAGACCCAGTACTTC
TRBV5-4,-,TRBD1,TRBJ1-2,CASTQGQAGGYTF,TGTGCCAGCACCCAGGGACAGGCTGGGGGCTACACCTTC
TRBV5-4,once,TRBD1,TRBJ1-2,CASSTEEGARYGYTF,TGTGCCAGCAGCACCGAAGAGGGGGCGCGATATGGCTACACCTTC
TRBV5-6,-,-,TRBJ1-5,CASSRRGGGKPQHF,TGTGCCAGCAGCCGTCGGGGGGGAGGTAAGCCCCAGCATTTT
TRBV7-9,-,TRBD1,TRBJ1-6,CASSGGTANSPLHF,TGTGCCAGCAGCGGAGGGACAGCTAATTCACCCCTCCACTTT
TRBV20-1,-,-,TRBJ2-3,CSAIRSDTQYF,TGCAGTGCTATTCGGTCAGATACGCAGTATTTT
TRBV4-1,-,-,TRBJ2-6,CASSRGTIGANVLTF,TGCGCCAGCAGCCGGGGCACAATTGGGGCCAACGTCCTGACTTTC
TRBV18,-,-,TRBJ1-1,CASSPPLAGNTEAFF,TGTGCCAGCTCACCACCGTTGGCAGGGAACACTGAAGCTTTCTTT
TRBV2,once,-,TRBJ2-5,CASSEVTGVGETQYF,TGTGCCAGCAGTGAAGTAACGGGGGTAGGAGAGACCCAGTACTTC
TRBV11-2,-,-,TRBJ1-6,CASSLGWGGYNSPLHF,TGTGCCAGCAGCTTAGGGTGGGGGGGATATAATTCACCCCTCCACTTT
TRBV30,-,-,TRBJ1-2,CAWIGTAYGGRYYGYTF,TGTGCCTGGATTGGAACCGCTTACGGGGGCCGGTACTATGGCTACACCTTC
TRBV6-4,once,TRBD2,TRBJ2-3,CASSGTSLDTQYF,TGTGCCAGCAGTGGGACTAGCTTAGATACGCAGTATTTT
TRBV29-1,-,-,TRBJ2-1,CSVEDPGQRILQFF,TGCAGCGTTGAAGATCCCGGACAGAGGATTTTGCAGTTCTTC
TRBV11-2,-,-,TRBJ2-1,CASSLSISEQFF,TGTGCCAGCAGCTTAAGCATTTCTGAGCAGTTCTTC
TRBV11-2,-,-,TRBJ2-3,CASSVRGGDTQYF,TGTGCCAGCAGCGTAAGGGGCGGAGATACGCAGTATTTT
TRBV12-5,-,TRBD1,TRBJ1-2,CASGLTGTEKNYGYTF,TGTGCTAGTGGTTTGACCGGGACAGAGAAAAACTATGGCTACACCTTC
TRBV19,-,-,TRBJ1-2,CASRDRTAYGYTF,TGTGCCAGTCGAGACAGGACGGCCTATGGCTACACCTTC
TRBV19,-,-,TRBJ1-2,CASSIGPQGSVYGYTF,TGTGCCAGTAGTATAGGACCCCAGGGTTCGGTCTATGGCTACACCTTC